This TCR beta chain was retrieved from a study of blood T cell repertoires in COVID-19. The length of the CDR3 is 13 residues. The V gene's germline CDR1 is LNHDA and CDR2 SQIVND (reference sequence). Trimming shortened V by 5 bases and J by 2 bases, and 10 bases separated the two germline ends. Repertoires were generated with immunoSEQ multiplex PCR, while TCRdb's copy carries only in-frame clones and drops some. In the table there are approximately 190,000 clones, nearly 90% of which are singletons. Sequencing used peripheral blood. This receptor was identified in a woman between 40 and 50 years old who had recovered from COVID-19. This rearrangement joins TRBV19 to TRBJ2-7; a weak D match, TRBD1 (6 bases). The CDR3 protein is CASSRDNTYEQYF. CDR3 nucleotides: TGTGCCAGTAGTCGGGACAACACCTACGAGCAGTACTTC.